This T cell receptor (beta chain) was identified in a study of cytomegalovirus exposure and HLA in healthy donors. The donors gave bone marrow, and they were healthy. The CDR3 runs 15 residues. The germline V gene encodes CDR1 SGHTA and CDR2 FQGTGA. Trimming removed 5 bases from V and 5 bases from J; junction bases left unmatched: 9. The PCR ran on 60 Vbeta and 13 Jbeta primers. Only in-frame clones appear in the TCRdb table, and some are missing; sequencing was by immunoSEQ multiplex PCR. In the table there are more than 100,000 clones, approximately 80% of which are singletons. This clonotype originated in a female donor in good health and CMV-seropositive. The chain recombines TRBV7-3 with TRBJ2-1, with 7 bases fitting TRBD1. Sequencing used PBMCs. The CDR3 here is CASSTYRGADNEQFF. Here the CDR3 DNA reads TGTGCCAGCAGCACGTACAGGGGTGCCGACAATGAGCAGTTCTTC.